This section outlines one T cell receptor (beta chain) sequence together with its context. Germline assignment: CDR1 SGHRS and CDR2 YFSETQ. The CDR3 has 14 amino acids. V lost 4 bases and J lost 7; bases outside the gene matches: 6. The data are from a study of blood T cell repertoires in COVID-19. The overall study: Researchers got acute and convalescent COVID-19 samples from the United States, Italy and Spain. In each case, the material was cDNA or gDNA derived from T cells, B-cell-depleted T cells, or PBMCs.

Original analysis: Nucleated cell number was recorded as an estimate derived from reference gene primer amplification. The table came from immunoSEQ multiplex PCR; TCRdb's copy has only in-frame clones and leaves some out. The V and J calls and clone size are taken from that table; D and trimming were inferred from the DNA. This table has tens of thousands of clones, more than 80% appearing once. The clonotype was recovered from a woman of 80 years or more with acute or convalescent COVID-19. The V and J genes are TRBV5-1 and TRBJ2-1, with TRBD1 identical over 9 bases. The sequencing sample was made of peripheral blood. The CDR3 sequence is CASSQGQGWNEQFF. The CDR3 DNA reads TGCGCCAGCAGCCAAGGACAGGGGTGGAATGAGCAGTTCTTC.